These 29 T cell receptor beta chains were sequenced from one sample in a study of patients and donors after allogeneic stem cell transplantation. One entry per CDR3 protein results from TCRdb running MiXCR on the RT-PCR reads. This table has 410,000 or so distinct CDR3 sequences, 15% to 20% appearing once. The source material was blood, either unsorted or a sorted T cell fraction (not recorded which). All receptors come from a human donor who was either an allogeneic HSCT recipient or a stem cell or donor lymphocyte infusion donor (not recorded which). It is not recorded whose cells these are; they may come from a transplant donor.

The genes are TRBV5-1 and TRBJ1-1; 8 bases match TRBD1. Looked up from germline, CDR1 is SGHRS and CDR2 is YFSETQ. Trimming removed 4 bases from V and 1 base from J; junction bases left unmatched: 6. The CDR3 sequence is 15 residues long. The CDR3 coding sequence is TGCGCCAGCAGCGCCCGGGACAGGAGGAACACTGAAGCTTTCTTT. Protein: CASSARDRRNTEAFF.

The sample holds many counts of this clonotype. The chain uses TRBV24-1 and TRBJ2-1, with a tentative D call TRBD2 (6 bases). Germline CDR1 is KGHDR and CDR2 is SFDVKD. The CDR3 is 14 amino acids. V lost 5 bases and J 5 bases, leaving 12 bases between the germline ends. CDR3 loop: CATSVGGADNEQFF. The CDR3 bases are TGTGCCACCAGTGTTGGAGGGGCGGACAATGAGCAGTTCTTC.

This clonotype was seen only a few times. Written as DNA, the CDR3 is TGTGCCAGCAGCCAAGGCCCCCCGGGGACAGCCGGAAACACCATATATTTT. Residues: CASSQGPPGTAGNTIYF. The gene calls are TRBV4-2 and TRBJ1-3; TRBD1 aligns across 7 bases. This CDR3 has 17 amino acids. CDR1 LGHNA and CDR2 YNFKEQ come from the germline V gene. Germline trimming cut 1 base from V and 4 bases from J; bases unmatched to any gene: 10.

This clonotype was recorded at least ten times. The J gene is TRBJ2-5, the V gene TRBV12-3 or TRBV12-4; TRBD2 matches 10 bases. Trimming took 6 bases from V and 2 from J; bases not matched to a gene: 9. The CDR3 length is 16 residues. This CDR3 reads CASRSPGTSEQETQYF. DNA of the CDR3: TGTGCCAGCAGATCCCCGGGGACTAGCGAGCAAGAGACCCAGTACTTC.

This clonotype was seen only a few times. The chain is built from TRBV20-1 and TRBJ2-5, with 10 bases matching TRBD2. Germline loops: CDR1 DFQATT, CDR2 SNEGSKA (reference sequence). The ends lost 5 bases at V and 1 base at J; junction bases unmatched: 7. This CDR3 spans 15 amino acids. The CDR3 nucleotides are TGCAGTGCTGCGTTAGCGGGAGGAATCCAAGAGACCCAGTACTTC. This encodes CSAALAGGIQETQYF.

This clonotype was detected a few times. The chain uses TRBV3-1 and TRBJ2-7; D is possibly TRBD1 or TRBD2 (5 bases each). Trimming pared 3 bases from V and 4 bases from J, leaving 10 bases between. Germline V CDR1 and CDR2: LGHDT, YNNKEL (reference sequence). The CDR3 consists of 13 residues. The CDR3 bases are TGTGCCAGCAGCCATCGGGGACGGTACGAGCAGTACTTC. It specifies CASSHRGRYEQYF.

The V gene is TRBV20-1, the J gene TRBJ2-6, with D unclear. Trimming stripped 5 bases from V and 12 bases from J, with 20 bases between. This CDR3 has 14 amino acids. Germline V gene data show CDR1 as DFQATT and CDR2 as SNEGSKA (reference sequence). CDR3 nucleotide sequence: TGCAGTGCTTGGAAGGACGCTCTTGGGTCCGTCCTGACTTTC. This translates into CSAWKDALGSVLTF.

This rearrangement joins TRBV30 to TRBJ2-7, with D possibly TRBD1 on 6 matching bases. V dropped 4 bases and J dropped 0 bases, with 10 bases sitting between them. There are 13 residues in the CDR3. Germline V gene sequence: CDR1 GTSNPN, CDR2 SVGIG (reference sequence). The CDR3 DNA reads TGTGCCTGGATCCAACAGGGCTCCTACGAGCAGTACTTC. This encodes CAWIQQGSYEQYF.

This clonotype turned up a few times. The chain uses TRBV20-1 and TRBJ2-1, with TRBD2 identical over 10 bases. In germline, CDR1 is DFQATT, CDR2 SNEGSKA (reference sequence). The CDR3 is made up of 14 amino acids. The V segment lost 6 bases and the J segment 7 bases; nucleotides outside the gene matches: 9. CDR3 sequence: CSATSGRAGNEQFF. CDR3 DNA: TGCAGTGCAACCAGCGGGAGGGCGGGGAATGAGCAGTTCTTC.

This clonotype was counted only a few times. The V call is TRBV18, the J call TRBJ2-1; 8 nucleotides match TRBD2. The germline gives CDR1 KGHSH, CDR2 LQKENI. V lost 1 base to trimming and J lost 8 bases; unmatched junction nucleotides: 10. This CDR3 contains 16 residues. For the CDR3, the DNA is TGTGCCAGCTCACCACTTCCCGGGAGGGTGGGCGATGAGCAGTTCTTC. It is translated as CASSPLPGRVGDEQFF.

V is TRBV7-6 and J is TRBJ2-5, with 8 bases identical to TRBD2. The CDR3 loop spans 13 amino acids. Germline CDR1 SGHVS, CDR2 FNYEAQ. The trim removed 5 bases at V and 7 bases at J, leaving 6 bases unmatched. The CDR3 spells CASSPGRGGTQYF. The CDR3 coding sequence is TGTGCCAGCAGCCCGGGCCGGGGGGGGACCCAGTACTTC.

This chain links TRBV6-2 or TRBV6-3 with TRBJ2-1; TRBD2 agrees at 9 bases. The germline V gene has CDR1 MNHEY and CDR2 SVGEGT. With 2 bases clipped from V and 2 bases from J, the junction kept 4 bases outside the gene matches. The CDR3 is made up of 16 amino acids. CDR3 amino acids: CASSYVAGGPYNEQFF. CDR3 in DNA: TGTGCCAGCAGTTACGTTGCGGGAGGGCCCTACAATGAGCAGTTCTTC.

The CDR3 DNA is TGTGCCAGCAGTATAGCCAATGAGCAGTTCTTC. Translated: CASSIANEQFF. V and J are TRBV27 and TRBJ2-1, with no clear D. The CDR3 extends over 11 amino acids. Germline CDR1 and CDR2: MNHEY and SMNVEV (reference sequence). Trimming took 5 bases from V and 6 from J, leaving 5 bases between them.

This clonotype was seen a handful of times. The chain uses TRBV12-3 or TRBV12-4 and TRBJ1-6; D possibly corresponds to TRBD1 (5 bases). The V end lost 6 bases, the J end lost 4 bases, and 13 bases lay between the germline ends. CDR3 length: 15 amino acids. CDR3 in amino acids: CASSHSDSYNSPLHF. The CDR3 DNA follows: TGTGCCAGCAGCCATAGCGACAGTTATAATTCACCCCTCCACTTT.

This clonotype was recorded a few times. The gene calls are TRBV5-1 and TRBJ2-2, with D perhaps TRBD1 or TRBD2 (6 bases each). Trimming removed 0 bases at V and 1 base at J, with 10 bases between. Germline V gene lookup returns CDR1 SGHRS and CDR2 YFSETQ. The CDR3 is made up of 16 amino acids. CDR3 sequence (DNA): TGCGCCAGCAGCTTGGAGGGGGGAATGAACACCGGGGAGCTGTTTTTT. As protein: CASSLEGGMNTGELFF.

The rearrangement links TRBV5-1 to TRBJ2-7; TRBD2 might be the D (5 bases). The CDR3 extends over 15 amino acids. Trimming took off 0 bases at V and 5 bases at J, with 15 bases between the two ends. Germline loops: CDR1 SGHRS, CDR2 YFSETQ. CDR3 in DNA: TGCGCCAGCAGCTTGGATACGGGGTTTACAGACGAGCAGTACTTC. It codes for CASSLDTGFTDEQYF.

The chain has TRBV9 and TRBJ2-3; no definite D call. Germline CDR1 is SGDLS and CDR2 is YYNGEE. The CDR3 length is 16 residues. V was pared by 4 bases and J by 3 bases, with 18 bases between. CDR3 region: CASSLRPTLGTDTQYF. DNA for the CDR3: TGTGCCAGCAGCCTAAGACCGACTCTGGGGACAGATACGCAGTATTTT.

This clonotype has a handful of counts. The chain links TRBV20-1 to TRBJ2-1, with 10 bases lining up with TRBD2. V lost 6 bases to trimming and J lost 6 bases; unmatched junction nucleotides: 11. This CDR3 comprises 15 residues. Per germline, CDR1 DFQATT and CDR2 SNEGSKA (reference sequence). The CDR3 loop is CSAPLLAGAGNEQFF. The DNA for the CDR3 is TGCAGTGCGCCTCTCCTAGCGGGGGCGGGCAATGAGCAGTTCTTC.

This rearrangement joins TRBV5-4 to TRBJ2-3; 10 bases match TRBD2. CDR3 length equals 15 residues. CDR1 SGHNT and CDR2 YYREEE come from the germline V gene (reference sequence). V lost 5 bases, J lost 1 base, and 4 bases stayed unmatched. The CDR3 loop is CASRAGTSGTDTQYF. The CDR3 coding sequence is TGTGCCAGCAGGGCCGGGACTAGCGGCACAGATACGCAGTATTTT.

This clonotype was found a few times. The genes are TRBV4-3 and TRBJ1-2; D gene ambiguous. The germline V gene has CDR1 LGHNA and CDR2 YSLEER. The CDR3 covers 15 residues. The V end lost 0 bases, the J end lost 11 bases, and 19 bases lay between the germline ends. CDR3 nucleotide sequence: TGCGCCAGCAGCCAAGATCGAGCAGGACCGGGGTGGTACACCTTC. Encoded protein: CASSQDRAGPGWYTF.

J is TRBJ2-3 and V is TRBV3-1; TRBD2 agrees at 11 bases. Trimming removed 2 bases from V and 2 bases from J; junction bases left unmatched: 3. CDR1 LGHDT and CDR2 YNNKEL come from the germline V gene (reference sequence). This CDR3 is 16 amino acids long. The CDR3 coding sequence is TGTGCCAGCAGCCAAAGGGGACTAGCGGCCACAGATACGCAGTATTTT. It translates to CASSQRGLAATDTQYF.

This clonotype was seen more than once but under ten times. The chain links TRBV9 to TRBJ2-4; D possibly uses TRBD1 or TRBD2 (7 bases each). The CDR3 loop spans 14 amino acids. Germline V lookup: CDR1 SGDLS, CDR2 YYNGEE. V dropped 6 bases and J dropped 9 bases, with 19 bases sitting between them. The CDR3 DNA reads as TGTGCCAGCACCAGGGGAGGGGACAGTCTCATTCAGTACTTC. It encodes CASTRGGDSLIQYF.

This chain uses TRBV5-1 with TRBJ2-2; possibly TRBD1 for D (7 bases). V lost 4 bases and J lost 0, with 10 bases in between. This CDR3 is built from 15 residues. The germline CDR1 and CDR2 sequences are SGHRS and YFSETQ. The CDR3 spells CASSAGQPNTGELFF. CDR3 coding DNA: TGCGCCAGCAGCGCGGGACAGCCGAACACCGGGGAGCTGTTTTTT.

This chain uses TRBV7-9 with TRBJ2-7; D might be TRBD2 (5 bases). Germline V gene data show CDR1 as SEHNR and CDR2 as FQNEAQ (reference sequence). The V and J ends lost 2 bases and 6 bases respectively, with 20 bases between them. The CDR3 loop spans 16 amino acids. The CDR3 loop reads CASSLPPGSIPREQYF. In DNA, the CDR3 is TGTGCCAGCAGCTTACCCCCTGGGAGCATCCCCCGCGAGCAGTACTTC. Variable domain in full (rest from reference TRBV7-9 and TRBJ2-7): DTGVSQNPRHKITKRGQNVTFRCDPISEHNRLYWYRQTLGQGPEFLTYFQNEAQLEKSRLLSDRFSAERPKGSFSTLEIQRTEQGDSAMYLCASSLPPGSIPREQYFGPGTRLTVT.

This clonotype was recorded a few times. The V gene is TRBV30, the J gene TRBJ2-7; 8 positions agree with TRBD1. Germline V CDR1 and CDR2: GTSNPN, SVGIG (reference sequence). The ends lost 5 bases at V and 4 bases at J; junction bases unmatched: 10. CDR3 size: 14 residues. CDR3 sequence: CAWDFSTGAYEQYF. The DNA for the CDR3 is TGTGCCTGGGACTTTTCGACAGGGGCGTACGAGCAGTACTTC.

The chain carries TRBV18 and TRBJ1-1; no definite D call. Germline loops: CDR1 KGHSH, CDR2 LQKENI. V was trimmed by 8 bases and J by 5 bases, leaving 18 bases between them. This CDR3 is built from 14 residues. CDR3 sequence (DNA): TGTGCCAGCAAAACCAGCAGTGTTGATACTGAAGCTTTCTTT. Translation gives CASKTSSVDTEAFF.

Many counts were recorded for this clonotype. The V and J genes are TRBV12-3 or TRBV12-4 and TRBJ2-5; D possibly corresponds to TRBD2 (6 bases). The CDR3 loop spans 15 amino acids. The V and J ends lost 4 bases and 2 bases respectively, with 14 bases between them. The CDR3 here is CASSSGGGRQETQYF. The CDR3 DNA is TGTGCCAGCAGTTCTGGGGGAGGTCGGCAAGAGACCCAGTACTTC.

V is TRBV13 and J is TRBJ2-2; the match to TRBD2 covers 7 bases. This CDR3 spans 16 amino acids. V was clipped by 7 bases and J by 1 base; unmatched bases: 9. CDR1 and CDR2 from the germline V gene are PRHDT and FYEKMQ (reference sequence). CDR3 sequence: CASIKRGDQNTGELFF. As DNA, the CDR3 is TGTGCCAGCATCAAACGGGGGGACCAGAACACCGGGGAGCTGTTTTTT.

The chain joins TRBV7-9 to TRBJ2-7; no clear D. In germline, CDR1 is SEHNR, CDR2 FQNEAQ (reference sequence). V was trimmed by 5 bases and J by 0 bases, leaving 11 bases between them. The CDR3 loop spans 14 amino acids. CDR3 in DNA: TGTGCCAGCAGCACCTTCCAGAGCTCCTACGAGCAGTACTTC. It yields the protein CASSTFQSSYEQYF.